A selection of T cell receptor beta chains follows, all from one sample in a study of CD8+ T cells in alopecia areata. TCRdb's copy holds only in-frame clones and misses some; the assay was immunoSEQ multiplex PCR. Altogether around 100,000 clones are present, approximately 70% being singletons, with the ten largest covering 17%. This specimen was CD8+ T cells sorted from blood, taken at roughly week 45, from a patient treated with tofacitinib. These receptor sequences come from a human donor with alopecia areata. Each CDR3 is given with its conserved first and last residue. A D gene is named only where the DNA matches it firmly. Clone size is not always given. Where it is, it says once, few, many or a class for expanded clones.

j_gene,d_gene,v_gene,abundance,CDR3aa,CDR3nt
TRBJ1-5,NA,TRBV2,NA,CASSPDGGNQPQHF,TGTGCCAGCAGTCCGGACGGTGGAAATCAGCCCCAGCATTTT
TRBJ1-1,NA,TRBV4-3,NA,CASSQDTGISRAFF,TGCGCCAGCAGTCAGGACACAGGTATCTCCCGGGCTTTCTTT
TRBJ1-5,TRBD1,TRBV27,once,CASSSGQGINQPQHF,TGTGCCAGCAGTTCCGGACAGGGGATTAATCAGCCCCAGCATTTT
TRBJ2-1,NA,TRBV7-2,once,CASSRAGDEQFF,TGTGCCAGCAGTCGCGCAGGGGATGAGCAGTTCTTC
TRBJ2-1,NA,TRBV29-1,NA,CSADYNEQFF,TGCAGCGCAGACTACAATGAGCAGTTCTTC
TRBJ1-1,NA,TRBV5-1,NA,CASSSGAGGTEAFF,TGCGCCAGCAGCTCTGGGGCTGGCGGGACTGAAGCTTTCTTT
TRBJ1-2,NA,TRBV9,once,CASSVRVGGPGMVSDYGYTF,TGTGCCAGCAGCGTACGGGTTGGGGGCCCAGGGATGGTTAGTGACTATGGCTACACCTTC
TRBJ1-1,NA,TRBV29-1,NA,CSVRLQGDTEAFF,TGCAGCGTCCGATTACAGGGTGACACTGAAGCTTTCTTT
TRBJ1-2,NA,TRBV29-1,few,CSVVAGRVEGYTF,TGCAGCGTTGTGGCAGGGCGGGTGGAGGGCTACACCTTC
TRBJ2-2,TRBD2,TRBV10-3,few,CAIDRGGNTGELFF,TGTGCCATCGATCGCGGGGGGAACACCGGGGAGCTGTTTTTT
TRBJ2-2,NA,TRBV21-1,NA,CASSNCGLAGEWNTGELFF,TGTGCCAGCAGCAATTGCGGACTAGCGGGGGAATGGAACACCGGGGAGCTGTTTTTT
TRBJ2-3,NA,TRBV7-9,NA,CASSSTPVAREDTQYF,TGTGCCAGCAGCTCCACCCCGGTCGCCAGGGAAGATACGCAGTATTTT
TRBJ2-5,TRBD2,TRBV7-9,NA,CASSVGTSGWGETQYF,TGTGCCAGCAGCGTCGGGACTAGCGGCTGGGGAGAGACCCAGTACTTC
TRBJ2-7,NA,TRBV4-3,NA,CASSQDYRGEYEQYF,TGCGCCAGCAGCCAAGATTATCGAGGGGAGTACGAGCAGTACTTC
TRBJ1-1,NA,TRBV19,NA,CASSEQVGTEAFF,TGTGCCAGTAGTGAACAGGTGGGAACTGAAGCTTTCTTT
TRBJ2-7,NA,TRBV19,few,CASSSSFGAYEQYF,TGTGCCAGTAGTTCGTCCTTCGGGGCCTACGAGCAGTACTTC
TRBJ2-1,TRBD2,TRBV4-1,NA,CASSPVAGEYNEQFF,TGCGCCAGCAGCCCTGTAGCGGGGGAGTACAATGAGCAGTTCTTC
TRBJ1-6,NA,TRBV6-1,once,CASSEGNSPLHF,TGTGCCAGCAGTGAAGGGAATTCACCCCTCCACTTT
TRBJ2-7,TRBD1,TRBV29-1,NA,CSVEFRDRGYEQYF,TGCAGCGTTGAATTTCGGGACAGGGGGTACGAGCAGTACTTC
TRBJ1-1,NA,TRBV10-1,NA,CASSERGRDEAFF,TGCGCCAGCAGTGAACGGGGAAGGGACGAAGCTTTCTTT
TRBJ1-2,NA,TRBV11-2,few,CASSSTPGAIF,TGTGCCAGCAGCTCTACTCCGGGAGCCATTTTC
TRBJ2-3,NA,TRBV5-6,NA,CASSSDTSTDTQYF,TGTGCCAGCAGCTCGGACACCAGCACAGATACGCAGTATTTT
TRBJ2-1,NA,TRBV29-1,NA,CSVEIVQGRKDNEQFF,TGCAGCGTTGAAATAGTACAGGGTAGGAAGGACAATGAGCAGTTCTTC
TRBJ2-1,NA,TRBV29-1,NA,CSVVLGASDNEQFF,TGCAGCGTTGTTCTCGGGGCTAGTGACAATGAGCAGTTCTTC
TRBJ2-1,NA,TRBV5-1,few,CASSFGGYNEQFF,TGCGCCAGCAGCTTCGGGGGCTACAATGAGCAGTTCTTC
TRBJ1-2,NA,TRBV27,few,CASSPGQRDGYTF,TGTGCCAGCAGTCCCGGCCAGCGGGATGGCTACACCTTC
TRBJ1-1,NA,TRBV5-6,once,CASSAQVGEAFF,TGTGCCAGCAGCGCTCAAGTAGGTGAAGCTTTCTTT
TRBJ2-7,NA,TRBV4-3,NA,CASSQDSRGSYEQYF,TGCGCCAGCAGCCAAGATTCGAGAGGGTCCTACGAGCAGTACTTC
TRBJ2-1,NA,TRBV5-1,NA,CASSLDRVDEQFF,TGCGCCAGCAGCTTGGACAGGGTGGATGAGCAGTTCTTC
TRBJ1-1,NA,TRBV4-3,NA,CASSQERQVNTEAFF,TGCGCCAGCAGCCAAGAGAGACAGGTGAACACTGAAGCTTTCTTT
TRBJ2-3,NA,TRBV7-6,few,CASSLTPSSTDTQYF,TGTGCCAGCAGCTTAACGCCCAGTAGCACAGATACGCAGTATTTT
TRBJ1-1,NA,TRBV30,NA,CASKGDIPNTEAFF,TGTGCCTCAAAGGGGGACATCCCAAACACTGAAGCTTTCTTT
TRBJ2-3,NA,TRBV12-5,NA,CASAYRGSQTDTQYF,TGTGCTAGTGCCTATAGGGGCAGCCAGACAGATACGCAGTATTTT
TRBJ1-2,NA,TRBV27,NA,CASRNPGEGTGYTF,TGTGCCAGCAGAAACCCAGGGGAGGGCACTGGCTACACCTTC
TRBJ2-7,NA,TRBV7-2,few,CASSPSRGDEQYF,TGTGCCAGCAGCCCCTCGAGGGGCGACGAGCAGTACTTC
TRBJ2-2,TRBD2,TRBV9,NA,CASSEGSGGTGELFF,TGTGCCAGCAGCGAAGGCTCCGGGGGGACCGGGGAGCTGTTTTTT
TRBJ1-1,NA,TRBV30,NA,CGGLMNTEAFF,TGCGGCGGGCTTATGAACACTGAAGCTTTCTTT
TRBJ2-3,NA,TRBV29-1,NA,CSDHPGGGTDTQYF,TGCAGCGATCACCCGGGGGGCGGGACAGATACGCAGTATTTT
TRBJ2-1,NA,TRBV5-6,few,CASSLIVAEQFF,TGTGCCAGCAGCTTGATCGTGGCTGAGCAGTTCTTC
TRBJ1-2,NA,TRBV27,NA,CASSNGDSLGIYGYTF,TGTGCCAGCAGTAACGGCGACAGCCTGGGAATCTATGGCTACACCTTC